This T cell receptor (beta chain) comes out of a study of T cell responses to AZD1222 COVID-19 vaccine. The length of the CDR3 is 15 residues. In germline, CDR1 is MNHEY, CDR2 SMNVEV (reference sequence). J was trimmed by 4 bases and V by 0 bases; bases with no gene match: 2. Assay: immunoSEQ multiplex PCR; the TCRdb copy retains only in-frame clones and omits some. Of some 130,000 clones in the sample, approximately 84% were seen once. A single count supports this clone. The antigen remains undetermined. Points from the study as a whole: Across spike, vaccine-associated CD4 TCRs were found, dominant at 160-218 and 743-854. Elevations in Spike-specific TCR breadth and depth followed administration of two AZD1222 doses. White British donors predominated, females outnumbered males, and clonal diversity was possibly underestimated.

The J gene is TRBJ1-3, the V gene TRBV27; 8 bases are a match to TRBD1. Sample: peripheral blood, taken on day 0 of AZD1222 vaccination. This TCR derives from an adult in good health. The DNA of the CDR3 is TGTGCCAGCAGTTTATCACAGGGGGGAGGAAACACCATATATTTT. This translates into CASSLSQGGGNTIYF.